There are many counts of the clone carrying this T cell receptor (beta chain). This specimen belongs to a study of CD8 T cells in ankylosing spondylitis. This CDR3 is 14 amino acids long. V was pared by 6 bases and J by 7 bases, with 13 bases between. TCRdb called the 5' RACE reads again in MiXCR, with one record for every CDR3 protein. Of 300,000 to 350,000 distinct CDR3 sequences listed, roughly 14% were seen once; the top ten hold around 0.99%. Sequenced material: blood, either unsorted or a sorted T cell fraction (not recorded which). V usage is TRBV12-3 or TRBV12-4 and J usage is TRBJ1-6; perhaps TRBD1 as D (5 bases). This receptor was obtained from a male donor with ankylosing spondylitis or in good health (not recorded which). The CDR3 here is CASRLPGRNSPLHF. Here the CDR3 DNA reads TGTGCCAGCAGACTCCCAGGGCGAAATTCACCCCTCCACTTT.